The 14 T cell receptor beta chains in this list originate from one sample, sequenced in a study of blood T cell repertoires in COVID-19. This table comes from immunoSEQ multiplex PCR, and its TCRdb copy is limited to in-frame clones, with some not included. The sample lists around 260,000 clones; over 70% were seen once. The sequenced sample was peripheral blood. These TCRs come from a woman between 65 and 79 years old with COVID-19, enrolled during active disease.

On this clone: This sample includes further DNA sequences coding for the same CDR3. The rearrangement links TRBV30 to TRBJ2-5, with a weak D call TRBD1 (6 bases). Germline V gives CDR1 GTSNPN, CDR2 SVGIG (reference sequence). The V end was cut by 0 bases, the J end by 4 bases, with 6 bases between. The CDR3 totals 12 residues. As DNA, the CDR3 is TGTGCCTGGAGTGTAGGGGGAGAGACCCAGTACTTC. Its translation: CAWSVGGETQYF. Together with reference TRBV30 and TRBJ2-5, the CDR3 gives the full variable domain: SQTIHQWPATLVQPVGSPLSLECTVEGTSNPNLYWYRQAAGRGLQLLFYSVGIGQISSEVPQNLSASRPQDRQFILSSKKLLLSDSGFYLCAWSVGGETQYFGPGTRLLVL.

The chain couples TRBV6-6 to TRBJ1-2; 8 nucleotides agree with TRBD1. The CDR3 extends over 15 amino acids. Per germline, CDR1 MNHNY and CDR2 SVGAGI (reference sequence). V shed 6 bases and J 9 bases; nucleotides not matched to a gene: 15. This CDR3 reads CASRPLGQGISSYTF. CDR3 DNA: TGTGCCAGCAGACCCCTCGGACAGGGAATAAGTAGCTACACCTTC.

V gene TRBV29-1 combines with J gene TRBJ2-2; 8 bases are shared with TRBD2. Germline CDR1 and CDR2: SQVTM and ANQGSEA. V was clipped by 2 bases and J by 4 bases; unmatched bases: 15. This CDR3 spans 18 amino acids. The CDR3: CSVESRRVGRVSTGELFF. CDR3 sequence (DNA): TGCAGCGTTGAAAGTCGACGGGTCGGGAGGGTCAGCACCGGGGAGCTGTTTTTT.

The chain combines TRBV18 with TRBJ2-7, with TRBD2 identical over 10 bases. The CDR3 consists of 15 residues. With V trimmed by 6 bases and J by 6 bases, 11 bases remained unmatched. Per germline, CDR1 KGHSH and CDR2 LQKENI. DNA of the CDR3: TGTGCCAGCTCCTCACCCTCCAGCGGGAGGGCCGAGCAGTACTTC. Its protein is CASSSPSSGRAEQYF.

This clone was observed a single time. The chain recombines TRBV19 with TRBJ2-5, with 10 bases aligning to TRBD2. Germline CDR1 LNHDA, CDR2 SQIVND (reference sequence). The CDR3 spans 16 residues. V trimming: 1 base; J trimming: 4 bases; junction bases outside the gene matches: 6. CDR3 residues: CASSIGPAGGLETQYF. In DNA form, the CDR3 reads TGTGCCAGTAGTATAGGGCCAGCGGGAGGGCTAGAGACCCAGTACTTC.

The chain employs TRBV1 and TRBJ2-7; no DNA check was done on the table's D call, TRBD1. TRBV1 is tagged as a pseudogene. This CDR3 is built from 15 residues. CDR3 sequence reads: CTSSPTQTGRHEQYF. CDR3 sequence (DNA): TGCACCAGCAGTCCCACCCAGACAGGGCGGCACGAGCAGTACTTC.

The V and J genes are TRBV3-1 (or the pseudogene TRBV3-2) and TRBJ2-1, with 10 bases matching TRBD2. The CDR3 loop spans 14 amino acids. Germline assignment: CDR1 LGHDT and CDR2 YNNKEL (reference sequence). V shed 5 bases and J 2 bases; nucleotides not matched to a gene: 0. The CDR3 reads CASSTSGTYNEQFF. For the CDR3, the DNA is TGTGCCAGCAGCACTAGCGGGACCTACAATGAGCAGTTCTTC.

The gene calls are TRBV2 and TRBJ1-2; D not certain. The CDR3 length is 13 residues. CDR1 and CDR2 (germline): SNHLY, FYNNEI. V gave up 2 bases and J gave up 4 bases, with 8 bases separating them. The CDR3 protein is CASSEWTAYGYTF. CDR3 sequence (DNA): TGTGCCAGCAGTGAATGGACTGCCTATGGCTACACCTTC.

This clone was found a few times. Other DNA sequences within the sample encode an identical CDR3. The V gene is TRBV7-9, the J gene TRBJ2-7; 8 bases line up with TRBD1. Germline V CDR1 and CDR2: SEHNR, FQNEAQ (reference sequence). Losses at the gene ends were 1 base for V and 1 base for J; bases not matched to a gene: 0. The CDR3 runs 14 residues. The CDR3 sequence is CASSLGTGSYEQYF. DNA of the CDR3: TGTGCCAGCAGCTTAGGGACAGGGTCCTACGAGCAGTACTTC.

This clone was seen just once. CDR3 amino acids: CASSGRAGNNEQFF. The DNA of the CDR3 is TGTGCCAGCAGCGGGAGGGCCGGGAACAATGAGCAGTTCTTC. This chain links TRBV27 with TRBJ2-1; 8 positions agree with TRBD2. J was trimmed by 5 bases and V by 6 bases; bases with no gene match: 6. The CDR3 is 14 amino acids. The germline V gene has CDR1 MNHEY and CDR2 SMNVEV (reference sequence).

A few counts support this clone. The chain has TRBV6-6 and TRBJ1-5, with a possible D match to TRBD1 (6 bases). The CDR3 contains 12 residues. In germline, CDR1 is MNHNY, CDR2 SVGAGI (reference sequence). V lost 10 bases and J lost 8, with 15 bases in between. The CDR3 nucleotides are TGTGCCATCCGACAGGCCCTGGAGCCCCAGCATTTT. Protein product: CAIRQALEPQHF.

This chain uses TRBV6-2 or TRBV6-3 with TRBJ1-2, with 8 positions matching TRBD1. CDR1 and CDR2 from the germline V gene are MNHEY and SVGEGT. CDR3 length: 13 amino acids. V lost 5 bases, J lost 10 bases, and 9 bases stayed unmatched. CDR3 loop: CASSPYGTGLYTF. The DNA for the CDR3 is TGTGCCAGCAGTCCGTACGGGACAGGTCTCTACACCTTC.

On this clone itself: One end of the junction is discordant with germline, which a read error may explain. The CDR3 loop reads CSARDVPKPIF. CDR3 coding DNA: TGCAGTGCTAGAGATGTCCCGAAGCCGATCTTC. The chain recombines TRBV20-1 with TRBJ2-1; D call uncertain. The germline gives CDR1 DFQATT, CDR2 SNEGSKA (reference sequence). The CDR3 is 11 amino acids.

This clone has only one observation. The V gene is TRBV28, the J gene TRBJ2-5; 8 bases agree with TRBD1. V lost 3 bases and J lost 4; bases outside the gene matches: 4. The CDR3 runs 14 residues. Germline V gives CDR1 MDHEN, CDR2 SYDVKM. CDR3 bases: TGTGCCAGCAGTTTCAGGACAGGGACAGAGACCCAGTACTTC. Protein sequence: CASSFRTGTETQYF.